These T cell receptor beta chains were read from a single sample in a study of long-term antiretroviral therapy in people with HIV. Method: immunoSEQ multiplex PCR; TCRdb's copy keeps in-frame clones and lacks some. The table includes tens of thousands of clones, over 75% detected once. Here the sequenced sample was unsorted PBMCs, taken 1.5 years after starting antiretroviral therapy. These receptors all come from a man aged 18 to 29 with HIV. Both conserved end residues are part of each CDR3. The D gene is left open where the match is weak. Not every row has a clone size; where given, it reads once, few, many or a size class.

cdr3_nt,cdr3_aa,v_call,j_call,d_call,clone_size
TGTGCCAGCAGTGGACCCGGGACATCGAACACTGAAGCTTTCTTT,CASSGPGTSNTEAFF,TRBV6-1,TRBJ1-1,.,.
TGTGCCAGCAGGGGGGGACTAGCGAACACCGGGGAGCTGTTTTTT,CASRGGLANTGELFF,TRBV28,TRBJ2-2,TRBD2,medium-sized
TGTGCCAGCAGCCCCCAGGGAGGGCCTGAATTCGAGCAGTACTTC,CASSPQGGPEFEQYF,TRBV11-2,TRBJ2-7,TRBD2,few
TGTGCCAGCAGTGACCAGGGGACGGGCTATGGCTACACCTTC,CASSDQGTGYGYTF,TRBV25-1,TRBJ1-2,.,few
TGCGCCAGCAGCCCTGGATTACAGGGTATCGTCCACGAGCAGTACTTC,CASSPGLQGIVHEQYF,TRBV5-1,TRBJ2-7,.,.
TGTGCCAGCAGCGTAGCCGGAGTAGGGATCGATGAGCAGTTCTTC,CASSVAGVGIDEQFF,TRBV9,TRBJ2-1,.,.
TGTGCCAGCAGCCCCGGACAGGGAGACCCGTACTTC,CASSPGQGDPYF,TRBV5-4,TRBJ2-7,TRBD1,.
TGTGCCAGCAGCTTAGCTGGCAGAGGAGAGACCCAGTACTTC,CASSLAGRGETQYF,TRBV7-2,TRBJ2-5,.,.
TGCGCCAGCAGCTTGGGCCAGGTTGATGGCTACACCTTC,CASSLGQVDGYTF,TRBV5-1,TRBJ1-2,.,.
TGTGCCTGGAGAGCCAGGGGACGGTCGTTCTCCTACGAGCAGTACTTC,CAWRARGRSFSYEQYF,TRBV30,TRBJ2-7,.,.
TGTGCCAGCAGCCTGGGTGGGGCTAACTATGGCTACACCTTC,CASSLGGANYGYTF,TRBV28,TRBJ1-2,.,.
TGTGCCAGCAGACTCGGACAGGTCAGAAACACTGAAGCTTTCTTT,CASRLGQVRNTEAFF,TRBV6-5,TRBJ1-1,TRBD1,.
TGTGCCAGCAGCTCGTTATTCGTATCATTGGGCTACACCTTC,CASSSLFVSLGYTF,TRBV7-2,TRBJ1-2,.,.
TGTGCCACCAGTACGACAGGGCTCCCCTTAAAAGTCCCCGAGCAGTACTTC,CATSTTGLPLKVPEQYF,TRBV15,TRBJ2-7,TRBD1,.
TGTGCCAGCAGTGAAAGACAGGGTGTCGAGCAGTACTTC,CASSERQGVEQYF,TRBV6-1,TRBJ2-7,TRBD1,.
TGTGCCAGCAGCAGCTGCCGGTTCGGGACAACTCCAGCATACGAGCAGTACTTC,CASSSCRFGTTPAYEQYF,TRBV7-3,TRBJ2-7,.,few
TGTGCCAGCAGCCCAGACGGTTACTACGAGCAGTACTTC,CASSPDGYYEQYF,TRBV6-6,TRBJ2-7,.,.
TGTGCCAGTAGTCGGCAGCAACTCTCTGGGGCCAACGTCCTGACTTTC,CASSRQQLSGANVLTF,TRBV19,TRBJ2-6,.,once
TGTGCCAGCAGCCTAGCAGGGGGGGAATACACCTTC,CASSLAGGEYTF,TRBV7-2,TRBJ1-2,TRBD1,.
TGTGCCATCAGCGAAGGGGAGACCTACGAGCAGTACTTC,CAISEGETYEQYF,TRBV10-3,TRBJ2-7,.,.
TGTGCCAGCGGGACAACTAATGAAAAACTGTTTTTT,CASGTTNEKLFF,TRBV9,TRBJ1-4,.,.
TGTGCCATCGGGGCCCTCTCTGGAAACACCATATATTTT,CAIGALSGNTIYF,TRBV10-3,TRBJ1-3,.,.
TGTGCCAGCAGTTACAGACTAGCGGGACACACCGGGGAGCTGTTTTTT,CASSYRLAGHTGELFF,TRBV27,TRBJ2-2,TRBD2,.
TGCGCCAGCAGCTTGGGACGCGATGAGCAGTTCTTC,CASSLGRDEQFF,TRBV5-1,TRBJ2-1,.,once
TGCAGCGTAGCTGACCCCCGGAAGGCTGAAGCTTTCTTT,CSVADPRKAEAFF,TRBV29-1,TRBJ1-1,.,.
TGCAGCGTCCTCCTCTCGGGTAATGAGCAGTTCTTC,CSVLLSGNEQFF,TRBV29-1,TRBJ2-1,.,.
TGTGCCAGCAGTGACCGGAGCGCAGATACGCAGTATTTT,CASSDRSADTQYF,TRBV27,TRBJ2-3,.,.
TGTGCCAGCAGTTGGAGCTCTGGGGCCAACGTCCTGACTTTC,CASSWSSGANVLTF,TRBV27,TRBJ2-6,.,.
TGTGCCAGTAGTATATCTGGAAACAATGAGCAGTTCTTC,CASSISGNNEQFF,TRBV19,TRBJ2-1,.,.
TGCGCCAGCAGTGAGTCGCCGGACAGGGGGAACACTGAAGCTTTCTTT,CASSESPDRGNTEAFF,TRBV10-1,TRBJ1-1,TRBD1,.
TGTGCCAGCTCCTTCGAGCGGGGGACCTCCTACGAGCAGTACTTC,CASSFERGTSYEQYF,TRBV11-2,TRBJ2-7,TRBD2,.
TGTGCCAGCAGCTTGTCCAGGGGCCTCTACGAGCAGTACTTC,CASSLSRGLYEQYF,TRBV5-6,TRBJ2-7,.,.
TGTGCCAGTAGGATGGACAGGGGGGGCAATCAGCCCCAGCATTTT,CASRMDRGGNQPQHF,TRBV19,TRBJ1-5,TRBD1,.
TGTGCCAGCAGCTTAGCGGGACTCCCGGAGGCAGATACGCAGTATTTT,CASSLAGLPEADTQYF,TRBV11-1,TRBJ2-3,.,.
TGTGCCAGTAGTATCGGGCCGGGACAGGGCGGGCTGCGCAATCAGCCCCAGCATTTT,CASSIGPGQGGLRNQPQHF,TRBV19,TRBJ1-5,TRBD1,.
TGTGCCAGCAGGCCGGGACTGTCCTACGAGCAGTACTTC,CASRPGLSYEQYF,TRBV7-9,TRBJ2-7,.,.
TGTGCCAGCAGCCGGAGCGGGAACAGGGAGACCCAGTACTTC,CASSRSGNRETQYF,TRBV11-2,TRBJ2-5,TRBD2,.
TGCGCCAGCAGCTTACCCGGGACAGGGACCACCGGGGAGCTGTTTTTT,CASSLPGTGTTGELFF,TRBV5-1,TRBJ2-2,TRBD1,.
TGTGCCAGCAGTGAATTCCGGACAGGGTACTCTGGGGCCAACGTCCTGACTTTC,CASSEFRTGYSGANVLTF,TRBV2,TRBJ2-6,TRBD1,few
TGTGCCAGCAGTGAAGGGGGACAGGGTAGGAACGAGCAGTACTTC,CASSEGGQGRNEQYF,TRBV25-1,TRBJ2-7,TRBD1,.
TGTGCCAGCAGCCCACGGACTAGCGGCTATTCGGATGAGCAGTTCTTC,CASSPRTSGYSDEQFF,TRBV7-9,TRBJ2-1,TRBD2,.
TGTGCCAGCTCACCAATGCTAGCGGGAGTGGGAGATACGCAGTATTTT,CASSPMLAGVGDTQYF,TRBV18,TRBJ2-3,TRBD2,once
TGTGCCAGCAGTTCCGTGATCACCGGGGAGCTGTTTTTT,CASSSVITGELFF,TRBV28,TRBJ2-2,.,.
TGTGCCAGCAGTGAAGGCAGGACAGGGGGTATTCTAAATGAGCAGTTCTTC,CASSEGRTGGILNEQFF,TRBV2,TRBJ2-1,TRBD1,few
TGTGCCAGCAGCGTAGTCGGGGACACCGGGGAGCTGTTTTTT,CASSVVGDTGELFF,TRBV9,TRBJ2-2,.,.
TGTGCCAGCAGCTTAGATTATAGTGAGCAGTTCTTC,CASSLDYSEQFF,TRBV7-2,TRBJ2-1,.,.
TGTGCCAGCAGCTTAATTCTTCGTTCCTACGAGCAGTACTTC,CASSLILRSYEQYF,TRBV7-2,TRBJ2-7,.,.
TGTGCCAGCAGTTTAATCTCGGGGAATGAGCAGTTCTTC,CASSLISGNEQFF,TRBV27,TRBJ2-1,.,few
TGCGCCAGCAGCTCAGGACAGGGGTTGGAGCTGTTTTTT,CASSSGQGLELFF,TRBV5-1,TRBJ2-2,TRBD1,.